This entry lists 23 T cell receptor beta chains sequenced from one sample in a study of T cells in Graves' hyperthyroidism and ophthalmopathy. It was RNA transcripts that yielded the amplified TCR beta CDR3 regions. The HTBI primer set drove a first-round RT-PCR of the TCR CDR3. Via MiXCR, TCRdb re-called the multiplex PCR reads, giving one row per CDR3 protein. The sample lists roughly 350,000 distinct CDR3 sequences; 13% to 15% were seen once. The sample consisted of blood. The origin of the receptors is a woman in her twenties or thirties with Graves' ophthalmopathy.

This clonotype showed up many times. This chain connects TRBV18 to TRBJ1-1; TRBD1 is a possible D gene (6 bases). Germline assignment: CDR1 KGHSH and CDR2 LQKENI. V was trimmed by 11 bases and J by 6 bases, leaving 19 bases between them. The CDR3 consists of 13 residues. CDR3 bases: TGTGCCGGTCAGGGGCAGGGAAGGCCTGAAGCTTTCTTT. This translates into CAGQGQGRPEAFF.

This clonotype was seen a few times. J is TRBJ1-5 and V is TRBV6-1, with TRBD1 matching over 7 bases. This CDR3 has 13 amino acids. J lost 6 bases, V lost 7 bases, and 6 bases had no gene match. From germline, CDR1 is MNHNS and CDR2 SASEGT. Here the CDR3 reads CASNLQGTQPQHF. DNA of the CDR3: TGTGCCAGCAATCTACAGGGGACTCAGCCCCAGCATTTT.

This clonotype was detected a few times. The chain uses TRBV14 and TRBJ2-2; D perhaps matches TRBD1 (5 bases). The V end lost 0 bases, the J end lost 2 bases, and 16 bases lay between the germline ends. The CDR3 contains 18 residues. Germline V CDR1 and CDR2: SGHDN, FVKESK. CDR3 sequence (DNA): TGTGCCAGCAGCCAAGAACCGTGGAAGGGGTCCAACACCGGGGAGCTGTTTTTT. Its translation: CASSQEPWKGSNTGELFF.

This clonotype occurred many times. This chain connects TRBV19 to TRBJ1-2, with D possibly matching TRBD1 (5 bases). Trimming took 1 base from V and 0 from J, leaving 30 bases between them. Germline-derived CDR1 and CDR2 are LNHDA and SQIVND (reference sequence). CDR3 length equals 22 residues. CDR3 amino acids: CASSIGDTTQSGRPRPNYGYTF. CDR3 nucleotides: TGTGCCAGTAGTATAGGAGATACTACTCAATCGGGACGGCCTAGACCTAACTATGGCTACACCTTC.

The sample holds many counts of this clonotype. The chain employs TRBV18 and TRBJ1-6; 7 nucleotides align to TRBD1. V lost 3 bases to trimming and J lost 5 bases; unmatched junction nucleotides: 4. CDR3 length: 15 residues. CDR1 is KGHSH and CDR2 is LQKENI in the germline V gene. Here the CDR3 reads CASSPGTANNSPLHF. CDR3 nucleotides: TGTGCCAGCTCACCCGGGACAGCCAATAATTCACCCCTCCACTTT.

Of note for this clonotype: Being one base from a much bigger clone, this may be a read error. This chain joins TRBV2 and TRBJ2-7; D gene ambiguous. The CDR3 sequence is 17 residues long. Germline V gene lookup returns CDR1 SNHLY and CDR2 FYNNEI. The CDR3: CASSEAHAIRLNYELYF. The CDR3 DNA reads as TGTGCCAGCAGTGAAGCGCACGCGATTAGGCTTAACTACGAGCTGTACTTC.

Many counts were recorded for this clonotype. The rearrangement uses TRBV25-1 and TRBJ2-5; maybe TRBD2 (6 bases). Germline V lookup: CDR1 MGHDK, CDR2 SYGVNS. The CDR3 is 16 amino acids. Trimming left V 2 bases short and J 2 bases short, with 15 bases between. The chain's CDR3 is CASSETGGAKQETQYF. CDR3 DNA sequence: TGTGCCAGCAGTGAAACAGGAGGGGCCAAGCAAGAGACCCAGTACTTC.

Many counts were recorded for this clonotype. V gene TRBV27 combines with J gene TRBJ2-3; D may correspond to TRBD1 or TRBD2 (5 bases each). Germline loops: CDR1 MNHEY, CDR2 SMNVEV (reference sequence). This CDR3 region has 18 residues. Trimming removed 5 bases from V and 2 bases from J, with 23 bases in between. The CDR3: CASSGRFGEGTDTDTQYF. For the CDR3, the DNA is TGTGCCAGCAGTGGCCGGTTCGGTGAGGGGACGGACACAGATACGCAGTATTTT.

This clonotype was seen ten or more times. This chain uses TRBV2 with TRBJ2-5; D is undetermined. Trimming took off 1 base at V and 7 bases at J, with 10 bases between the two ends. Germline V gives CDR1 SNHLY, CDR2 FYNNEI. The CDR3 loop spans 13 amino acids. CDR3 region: CASSEDHVGTQYF. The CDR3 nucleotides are TGTGCCAGCAGTGAAGATCATGTCGGGACCCAGTACTTC.

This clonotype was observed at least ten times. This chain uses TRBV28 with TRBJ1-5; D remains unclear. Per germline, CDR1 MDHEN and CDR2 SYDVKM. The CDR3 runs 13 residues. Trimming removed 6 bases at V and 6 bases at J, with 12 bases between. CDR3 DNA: TGTGCCAGCAGCCCTAGTAATTTTCAGCCCCAGCATTTT. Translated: CASSPSNFQPQHF.

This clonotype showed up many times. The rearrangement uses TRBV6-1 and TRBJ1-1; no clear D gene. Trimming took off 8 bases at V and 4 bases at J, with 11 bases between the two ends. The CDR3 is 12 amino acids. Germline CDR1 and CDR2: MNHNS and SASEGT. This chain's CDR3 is CASGKQVTEAFF. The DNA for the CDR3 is TGTGCCAGCGGGAAGCAGGTCACTGAAGCTTTCTTT.

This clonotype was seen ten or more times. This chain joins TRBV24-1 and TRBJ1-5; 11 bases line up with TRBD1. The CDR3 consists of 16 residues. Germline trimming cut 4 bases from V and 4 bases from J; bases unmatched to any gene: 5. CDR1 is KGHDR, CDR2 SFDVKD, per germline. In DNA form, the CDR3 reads TGTGCCACCAGTGACACCGGGACAGGGGGTAATCAGCCCCAGCATTTT. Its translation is CATSDTGTGGNQPQHF.

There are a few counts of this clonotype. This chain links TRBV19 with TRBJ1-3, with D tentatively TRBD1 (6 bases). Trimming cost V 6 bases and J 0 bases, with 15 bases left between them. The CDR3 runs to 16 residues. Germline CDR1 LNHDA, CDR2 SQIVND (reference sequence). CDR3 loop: CASSVTGRRSGNTIYF. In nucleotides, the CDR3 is TGTGCCAGTAGCGTAACAGGGCGACGCTCTGGAAACACCATATATTTT.

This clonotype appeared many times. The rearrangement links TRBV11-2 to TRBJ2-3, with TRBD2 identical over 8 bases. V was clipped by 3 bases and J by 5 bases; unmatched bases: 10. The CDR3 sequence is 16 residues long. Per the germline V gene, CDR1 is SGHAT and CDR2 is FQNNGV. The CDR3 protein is CASSFSDGGAVDTQYF. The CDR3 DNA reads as TGTGCCAGCAGCTTTTCAGACGGGGGGGCCGTAGATACGCAGTATTTT.

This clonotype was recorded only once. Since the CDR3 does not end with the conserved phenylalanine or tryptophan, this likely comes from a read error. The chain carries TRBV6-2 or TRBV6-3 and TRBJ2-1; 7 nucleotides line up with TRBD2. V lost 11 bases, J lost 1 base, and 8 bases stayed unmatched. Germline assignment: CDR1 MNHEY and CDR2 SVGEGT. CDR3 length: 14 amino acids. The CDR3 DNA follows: TGTGCCGGTTCCAGGGAGGGTTCCTACAATGAGCAGTTCCTC. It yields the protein CAGSREGSYNEQFL.

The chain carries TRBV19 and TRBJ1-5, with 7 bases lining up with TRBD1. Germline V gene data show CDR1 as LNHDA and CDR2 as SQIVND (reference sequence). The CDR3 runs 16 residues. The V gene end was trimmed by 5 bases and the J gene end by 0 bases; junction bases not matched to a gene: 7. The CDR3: CASSLEDRVSNQPQHF. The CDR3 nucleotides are TGTGCCAGTAGTCTTGAAGACAGGGTTAGCAATCAGCCCCAGCATTTT.

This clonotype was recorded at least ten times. CDR3 coding DNA: TGTGCCAGCAGTTACTCGAGTAACTATGGCTACACCTTC. Encoded protein: CASSYSSNYGYTF. The chain is built from TRBV6-8 and TRBJ1-2, with D hard to call. The germline V and J ends were trimmed by 0 bases and 1 base, with 3 bases remaining between them. CDR3 length: 13 amino acids. Germline V gene sequence: CDR1 MNHGY, CDR2 SAAAGT.

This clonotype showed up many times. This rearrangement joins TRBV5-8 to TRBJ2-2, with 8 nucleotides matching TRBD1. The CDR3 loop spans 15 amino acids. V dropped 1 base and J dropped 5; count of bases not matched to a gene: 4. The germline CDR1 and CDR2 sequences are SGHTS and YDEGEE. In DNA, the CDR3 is TGTGCCAGCAGCTTGTTCAGGGGGCGTACCGGGGAGCTGTTTTTT. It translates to CASSLFRGRTGELFF.

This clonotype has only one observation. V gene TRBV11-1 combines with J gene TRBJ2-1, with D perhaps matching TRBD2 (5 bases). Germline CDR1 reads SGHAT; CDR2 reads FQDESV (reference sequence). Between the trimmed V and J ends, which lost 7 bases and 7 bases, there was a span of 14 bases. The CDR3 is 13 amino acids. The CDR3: CASTRTSGNEQFF. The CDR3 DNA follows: TGTGCCAGCACTAGGACTTCAGGAAATGAGCAGTTCTTC.

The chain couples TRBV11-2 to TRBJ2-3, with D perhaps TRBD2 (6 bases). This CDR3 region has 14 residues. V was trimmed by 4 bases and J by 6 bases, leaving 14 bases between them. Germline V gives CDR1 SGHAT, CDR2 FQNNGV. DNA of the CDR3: TGTGCCAGCAGCTCGCGGGGTGCCATGGATACGCAGTATTTT. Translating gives CASSSRGAMDTQYF. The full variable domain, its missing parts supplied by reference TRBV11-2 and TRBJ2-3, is EAGVAQSPRYKIIEKRQSVAFWCNPISGHATLYWYQQILGQGPKLLIQFQNNGVVDDSQLPKDRFSAERLKGVDSTLKIQPAKLEDSAVYLCASSSRGAMDTQYFGPGTRLTVL.

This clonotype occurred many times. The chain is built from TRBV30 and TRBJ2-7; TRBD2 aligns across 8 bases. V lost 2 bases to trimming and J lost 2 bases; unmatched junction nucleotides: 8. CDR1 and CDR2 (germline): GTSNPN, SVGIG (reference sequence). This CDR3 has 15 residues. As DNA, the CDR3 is TGTGCCTGGAGTCCCGATTGGCGGGGGGCCTACGAGCAGTACTTC. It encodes CAWSPDWRGAYEQYF.

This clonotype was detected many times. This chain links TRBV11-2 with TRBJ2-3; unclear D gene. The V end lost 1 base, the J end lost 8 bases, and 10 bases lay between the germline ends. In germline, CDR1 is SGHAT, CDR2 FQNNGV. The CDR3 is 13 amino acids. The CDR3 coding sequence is TGTGCCAGCAGCTTAGCCCTAGTGGGTACGCAGTATTTT. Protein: CASSLALVGTQYF.

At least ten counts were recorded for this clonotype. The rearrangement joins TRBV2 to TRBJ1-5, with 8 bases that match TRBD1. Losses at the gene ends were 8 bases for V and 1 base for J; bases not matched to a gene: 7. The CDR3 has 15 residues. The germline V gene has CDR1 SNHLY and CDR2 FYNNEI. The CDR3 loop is CASDGQGLSNQPQHF. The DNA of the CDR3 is TGTGCCAGCGATGGACAGGGCTTAAGCAATCAGCCCCAGCATTTT. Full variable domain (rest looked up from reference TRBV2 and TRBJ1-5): EPEVTQTPSHQVTQMGQEVILRCVPISNHLYFYWYRQILGQKVEFLVSFYNNEISEKSEIFDDQFSVERPDGSNFTLKIRSTKLEDSAMYFCASDGQGLSNQPQHFGDGTRLSIL.